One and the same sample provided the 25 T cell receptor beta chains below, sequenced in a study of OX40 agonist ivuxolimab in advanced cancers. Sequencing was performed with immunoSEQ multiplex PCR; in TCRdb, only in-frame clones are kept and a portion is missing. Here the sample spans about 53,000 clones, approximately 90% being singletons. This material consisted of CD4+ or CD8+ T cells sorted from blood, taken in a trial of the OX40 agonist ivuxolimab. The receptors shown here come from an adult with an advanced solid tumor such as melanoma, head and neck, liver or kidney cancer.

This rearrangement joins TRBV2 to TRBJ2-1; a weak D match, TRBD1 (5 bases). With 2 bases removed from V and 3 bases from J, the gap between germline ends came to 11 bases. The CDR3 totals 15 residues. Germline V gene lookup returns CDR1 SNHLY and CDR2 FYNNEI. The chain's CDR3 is CASSEQGRGYNEQFF. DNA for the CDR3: TGTGCCAGCAGTGAACAGGGTAGGGGCTACAATGAGCAGTTCTTC.

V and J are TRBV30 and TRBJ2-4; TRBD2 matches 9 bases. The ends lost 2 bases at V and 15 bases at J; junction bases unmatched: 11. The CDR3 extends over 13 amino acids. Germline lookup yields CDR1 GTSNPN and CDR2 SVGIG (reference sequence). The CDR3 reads CAWSQVVAGALYF. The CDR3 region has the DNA TGTGCCTGGAGTCAGGTGGTAGCGGGAGCTCTGTACTTC.

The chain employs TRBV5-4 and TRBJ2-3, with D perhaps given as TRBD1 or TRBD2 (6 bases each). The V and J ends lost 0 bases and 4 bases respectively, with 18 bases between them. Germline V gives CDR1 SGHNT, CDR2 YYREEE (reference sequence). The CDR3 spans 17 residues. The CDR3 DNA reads TGTGCCAGCAGCTTGGGGGGGCGGAGGGCCGGGTCAGATACGCAGTATTTT. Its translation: CASSLGGRRAGSDTQYF.

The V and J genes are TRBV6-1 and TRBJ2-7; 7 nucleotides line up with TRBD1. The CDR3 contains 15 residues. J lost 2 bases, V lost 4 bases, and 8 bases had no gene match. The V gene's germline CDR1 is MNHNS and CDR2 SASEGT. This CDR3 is CASSVYLGQTYEQYF. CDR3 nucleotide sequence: TGTGCCAGCAGTGTTTATCTGGGACAGACCTACGAGCAGTACTTC.

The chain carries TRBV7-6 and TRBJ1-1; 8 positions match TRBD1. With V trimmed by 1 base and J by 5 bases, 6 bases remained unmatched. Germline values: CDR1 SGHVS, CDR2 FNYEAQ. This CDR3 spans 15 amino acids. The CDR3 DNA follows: TGTGCCAGCAGCTTAGAGACTCAGGGGGCAACTGAAGCTTTCTTT. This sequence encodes CASSLETQGATEAFF.

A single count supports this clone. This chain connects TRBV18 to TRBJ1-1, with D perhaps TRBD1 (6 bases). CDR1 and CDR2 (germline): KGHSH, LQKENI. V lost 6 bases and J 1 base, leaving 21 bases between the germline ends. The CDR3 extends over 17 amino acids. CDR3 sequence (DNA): TGTGCCAGCTCCCCAACCGGAGGGGGGCTAAGGAACACTGAAGCTTTCTTT. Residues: CASSPTGGGLRNTEAFF.

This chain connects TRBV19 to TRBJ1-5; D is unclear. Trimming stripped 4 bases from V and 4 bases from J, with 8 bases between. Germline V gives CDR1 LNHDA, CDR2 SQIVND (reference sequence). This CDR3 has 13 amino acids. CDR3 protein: CASSNARNQPQHF. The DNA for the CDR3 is TGTGCCAGTAGTAACGCGCGAAATCAGCCCCAGCATTTT. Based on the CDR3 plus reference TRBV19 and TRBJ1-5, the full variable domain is DGGITQSPKYLFRKEGQNVTLSCEQNLNHDAMYWYRQDPGQGLRLIYYSQIVNDFQKGDIAEGYSVSREKKESFPLTVTSAQKNPTAFYLCASSNARNQPQHFGDGTRLSIL.

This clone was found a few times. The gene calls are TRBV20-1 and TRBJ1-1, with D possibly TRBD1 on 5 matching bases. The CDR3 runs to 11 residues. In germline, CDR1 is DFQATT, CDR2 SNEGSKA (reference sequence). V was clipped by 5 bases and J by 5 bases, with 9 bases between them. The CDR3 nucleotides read TGCAGTGCTGGCAGGGTTACTGAAGCTTTCTTT. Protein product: CSAGRVTEAFF.

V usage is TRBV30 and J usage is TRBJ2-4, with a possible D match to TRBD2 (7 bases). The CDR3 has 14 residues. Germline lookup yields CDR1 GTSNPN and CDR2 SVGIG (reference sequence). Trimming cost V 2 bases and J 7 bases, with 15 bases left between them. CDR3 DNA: TGTGCCTGGAGTAGAGGGGGGGCGAGTAACATTCAGTACTTC. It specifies CAWSRGGASNIQYF. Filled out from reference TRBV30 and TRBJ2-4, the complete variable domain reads SQTIHQWPATLVQPVGSPLSLECTVEGTSNPNLYWYRQAAGRGLQLLFYSVGIGQISSEVPQNLSASRPQDRQFILSSKKLLLSDSGFYLCAWSRGGASNIQYFGAGTRLSVL.

In nucleotides, the CDR3 is TGTGCCAGTAGACCGCTGGGGCTGCACACCGGGGAGCTGTTTTTT. The encoded protein is CASRPLGLHTGELFF. J is TRBJ2-2 and V is TRBV19, with a weak D call TRBD1 (5 bases). The V end lost 6 bases, the J end lost 3 bases, and 14 bases lay between the germline ends. The CDR3 loop spans 15 amino acids. Germline values: CDR1 LNHDA, CDR2 SQIVND (reference sequence).

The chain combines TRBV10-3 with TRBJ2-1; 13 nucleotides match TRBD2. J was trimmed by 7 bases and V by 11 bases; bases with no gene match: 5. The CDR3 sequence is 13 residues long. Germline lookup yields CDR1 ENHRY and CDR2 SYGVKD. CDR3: CAVGLAGANEQFF. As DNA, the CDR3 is TGTGCCGTCGGACTAGCGGGAGCTAATGAGCAGTTCTTC.

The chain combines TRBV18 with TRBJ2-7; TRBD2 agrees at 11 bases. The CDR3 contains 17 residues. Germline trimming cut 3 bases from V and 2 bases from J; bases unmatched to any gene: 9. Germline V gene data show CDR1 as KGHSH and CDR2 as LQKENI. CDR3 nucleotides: TGTGCCAGCTCACCGAACCCTACTAGCGGGGGAGCCTACGAGCAGTACTTC. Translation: CASSPNPTSGGAYEQYF.

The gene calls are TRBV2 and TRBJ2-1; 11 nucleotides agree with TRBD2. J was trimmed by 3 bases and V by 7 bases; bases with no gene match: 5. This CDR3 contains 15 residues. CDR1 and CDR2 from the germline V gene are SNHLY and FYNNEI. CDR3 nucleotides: TGTGCCAGCAAAACGGGACTAGCGGTCTACAATGAGCAGTTCTTC. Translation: CASKTGLAVYNEQFF. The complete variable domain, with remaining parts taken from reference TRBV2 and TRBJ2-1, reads EPEVTQTPSHQVTQMGQEVILRCVPISNHLYFYWYRQILGQKVEFLVSFYNNEISEKSEIFDDQFSVERPDGSNFTLKIRSTKLEDSAMYFCASKTGLAVYNEQFFGPGTRLTVL.

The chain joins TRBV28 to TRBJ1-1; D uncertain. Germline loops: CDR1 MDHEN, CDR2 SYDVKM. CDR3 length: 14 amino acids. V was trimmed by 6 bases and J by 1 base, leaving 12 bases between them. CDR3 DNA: TGTGCCAGCAGAAAAAGGGTTCCGAACACTGAAGCTTTCTTT. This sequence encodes CASRKRVPNTEAFF.

The CDR3 here is CASSQNPATNRETQYF. CDR3 DNA: TGTGCCAGCAGTCAAAATCCAGCAACCAATCGAGAGACCCAGTACTTC. V and J are TRBV7-8 and TRBJ2-5; no firm D call. The CDR3 has 16 residues. Germline CDR1 is SGHVS and CDR2 is FQNEAQ. Trimming took off 6 bases at V and 4 bases at J, with 21 bases between the two ends. Full variable domain (remainder filled in from reference TRBV7-8 and TRBJ2-5): GAGVSQSPRYKVAKRGQDVALRCDPISGHVSLFWYQQALGQGPEFLTYFQNEAQLDKSGLPSDRFFAERPEGSVSTLKIQRTQQEDSAVYLCASSQNPATNRETQYFGPGTRLLVL.

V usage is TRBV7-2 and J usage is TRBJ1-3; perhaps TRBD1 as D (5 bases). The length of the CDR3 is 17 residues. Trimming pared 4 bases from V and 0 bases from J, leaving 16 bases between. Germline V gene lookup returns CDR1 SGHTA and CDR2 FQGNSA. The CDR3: CASSSLLGGSSGNTIYF. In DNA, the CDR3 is TGTGCCAGCAGCTCCCTCCTGGGGGGTAGCTCTGGAAACACCATATATTTT.

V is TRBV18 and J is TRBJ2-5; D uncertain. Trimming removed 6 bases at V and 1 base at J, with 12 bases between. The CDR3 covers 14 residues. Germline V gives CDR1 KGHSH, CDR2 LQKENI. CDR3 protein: CASSLRQSQETQYF. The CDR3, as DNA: TGTGCCAGCTCCCTAAGACAATCCCAAGAGACCCAGTACTTC.

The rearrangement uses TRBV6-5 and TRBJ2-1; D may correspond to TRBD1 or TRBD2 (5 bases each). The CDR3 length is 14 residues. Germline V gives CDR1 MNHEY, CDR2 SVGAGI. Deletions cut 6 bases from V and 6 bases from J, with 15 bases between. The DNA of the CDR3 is TGTGCCAGCAGCCGGTGGGACGGACCCAATGAGCAGTTCTTC. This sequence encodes CASSRWDGPNEQFF.

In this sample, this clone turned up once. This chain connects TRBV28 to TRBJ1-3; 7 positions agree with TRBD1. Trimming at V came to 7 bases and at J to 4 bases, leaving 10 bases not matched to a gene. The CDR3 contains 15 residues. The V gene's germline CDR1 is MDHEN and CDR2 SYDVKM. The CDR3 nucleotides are TGTGCCAGCACCCAACAGGGGTCCGGCGGAAACACCATATATTTT. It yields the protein CASTQQGSGGNTIYF.

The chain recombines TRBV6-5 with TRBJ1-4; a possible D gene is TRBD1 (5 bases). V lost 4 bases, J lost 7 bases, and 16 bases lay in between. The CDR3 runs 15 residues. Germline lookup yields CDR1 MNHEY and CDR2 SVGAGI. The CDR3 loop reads CASSSSRARGEKLFF. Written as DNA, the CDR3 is TGTGCCAGCAGTTCTTCCAGGGCCCGGGGTGAAAAACTGTTTTTT.

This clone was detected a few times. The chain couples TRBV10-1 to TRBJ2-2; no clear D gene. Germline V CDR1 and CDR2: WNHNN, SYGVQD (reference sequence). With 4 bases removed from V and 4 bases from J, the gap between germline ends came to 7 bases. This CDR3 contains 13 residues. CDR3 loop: CASSAWVTGELFF. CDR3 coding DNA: TGCGCCAGCAGTGCTTGGGTCACCGGGGAGCTGTTTTTT.

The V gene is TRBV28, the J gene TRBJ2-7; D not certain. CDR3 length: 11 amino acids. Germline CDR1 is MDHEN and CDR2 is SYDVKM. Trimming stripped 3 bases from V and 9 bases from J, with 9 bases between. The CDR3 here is CASSFDDGQYF. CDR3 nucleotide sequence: TGTGCCAGCAGTTTTGATGACGGGCAGTACTTC.

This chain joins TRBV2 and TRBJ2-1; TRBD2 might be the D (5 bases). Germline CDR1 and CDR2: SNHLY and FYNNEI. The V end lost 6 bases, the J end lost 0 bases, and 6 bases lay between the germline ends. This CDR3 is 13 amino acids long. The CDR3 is CASRGSSYNEQFF. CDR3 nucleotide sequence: TGTGCCAGCAGAGGGAGCTCCTACAATGAGCAGTTCTTC.

The chain's CDR3 is CASSSLTGSREQYF. The CDR3 DNA is TGTGCCAGCAGTTCTCTGACAGGATCTCGGGAGCAGTACTTC. The chain has TRBV6-5 and TRBJ2-7; TRBD1 is a possible D gene (6 bases). The V gene lost 4 bases and the J gene lost 7 bases, with 17 bases spanning the gap. The germline CDR1 and CDR2 sequences are MNHEY and SVGAGI. The CDR3 contains 14 residues.

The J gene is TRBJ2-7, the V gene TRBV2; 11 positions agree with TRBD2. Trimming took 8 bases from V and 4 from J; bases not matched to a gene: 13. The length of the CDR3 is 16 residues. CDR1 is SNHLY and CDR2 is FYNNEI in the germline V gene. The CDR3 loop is CASGGKISGRAYEQYF. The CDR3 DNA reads TGTGCCAGCGGCGGCAAAATTAGCGGGAGGGCTTACGAGCAGTACTTC.